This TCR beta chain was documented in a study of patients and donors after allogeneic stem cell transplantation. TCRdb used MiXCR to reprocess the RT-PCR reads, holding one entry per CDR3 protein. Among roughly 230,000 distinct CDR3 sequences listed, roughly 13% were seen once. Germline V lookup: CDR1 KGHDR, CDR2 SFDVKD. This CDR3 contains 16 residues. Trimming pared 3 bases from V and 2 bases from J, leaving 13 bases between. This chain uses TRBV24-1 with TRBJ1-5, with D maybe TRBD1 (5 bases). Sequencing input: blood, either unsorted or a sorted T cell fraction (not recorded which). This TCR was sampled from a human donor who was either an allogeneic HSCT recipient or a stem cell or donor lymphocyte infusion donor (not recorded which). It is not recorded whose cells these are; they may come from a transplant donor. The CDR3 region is CATSDKDGGGNQPQHF. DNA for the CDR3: TGTGCCACCAGTGATAAGGATGGAGGGGGCAATCAGCCCCAGCATTTT.